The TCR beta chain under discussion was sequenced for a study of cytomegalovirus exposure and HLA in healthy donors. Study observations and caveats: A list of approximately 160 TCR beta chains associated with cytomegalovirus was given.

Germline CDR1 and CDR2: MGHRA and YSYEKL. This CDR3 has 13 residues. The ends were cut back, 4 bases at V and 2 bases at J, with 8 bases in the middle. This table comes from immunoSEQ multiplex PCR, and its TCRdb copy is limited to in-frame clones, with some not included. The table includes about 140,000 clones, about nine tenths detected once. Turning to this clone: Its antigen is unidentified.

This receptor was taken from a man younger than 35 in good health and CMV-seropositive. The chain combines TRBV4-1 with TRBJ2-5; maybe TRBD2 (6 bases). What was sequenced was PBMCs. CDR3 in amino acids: CASSLRGQETQYF. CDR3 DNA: TGCGCCAGCAGCCTCCGGGGGCAAGAGACCCAGTACTTC.